The 10 T cell receptor beta chains presented below share a single source sample, sequenced in a study of blood T cells in healthy people across ages. Through a sample-barcoded 5' primer and a J-beta primer mix, a second PCR was run for 7 to 11 cycles. TCRdb reprocessed the 5' RACE reads via MiXCR and lists one record per CDR3 protein. The top ten hold around 7.7% of the sample, which has 1.5 million to 2 million distinct CDR3 sequences, roughly 27% seen once. Sequenced sample: blood. The receptors were sampled from a woman in her 30s in good health.

Many counts were recorded for this clonotype. The chain uses TRBV10-3 and TRBJ1-2, with TRBD1 identical over 7 bases. Trimming at V came to 6 bases and at J to 8 bases, leaving 9 bases not matched to a gene. The CDR3 is 13 residues long. The germline V gene has CDR1 ENHRY and CDR2 SYGVKD. CDR3 loop: CAIRPDRENGYTF. The CDR3 DNA is TGTGCCATCAGGCCCGACAGGGAGAACGGCTACACCTTC.

V usage is TRBV14 and J usage is TRBJ2-3; TRBD2 agrees at 12 bases. Unmatched junction bases numbered 10, after V lost 3 bases and J lost 6 bases. CDR1 SGHDN and CDR2 FVKESK come from the germline V gene. CDR3 length: 17 amino acids. DNA of the CDR3: TGTGCCAGCAGCCACCTTTCCCTAGCGGGAGGGCTGGATACGCAGTATTTT. It codes for CASSHLSLAGGLDTQYF.

In this sample, this clonotype turned up many times. The chain carries TRBV20-1 and TRBJ2-7; possible D gene TRBD2, 6 bases. Trimming pared 3 bases from V and 2 bases from J, leaving 14 bases between. Germline values: CDR1 DFQATT, CDR2 SNEGSKA (reference sequence). This CDR3 has 14 amino acids. The CDR3 DNA is TGCAGTGCTAGTACGAGGACTAATACCTACGAGCAGTACTTC. Translation gives CSASTRTNTYEQYF.

This clonotype was seen a handful of times. The chain carries TRBV27 and TRBJ2-1; TRBD2 aligns across 7 bases. The CDR3 is 14 residues long. Germline CDR1 reads MNHEY; CDR2 reads SMNVEV (reference sequence). V was pared by 7 bases and J by 4 bases, with 7 bases of the junction left unmatched. CDR3 protein: CASMSGNTYNEQFF. The CDR3 DNA reads TGTGCCAGCATGAGCGGGAACACTTACAATGAGCAGTTCTTC.

This clonotype was recorded a few times. The chain combines TRBV10-3 with TRBJ2-7, with unresolved D. CDR1 ENHRY and CDR2 SYGVKD come from the germline V gene. V lost 0 bases to trimming and J lost 2 bases, with 8 bases between them. This CDR3 comprises 14 residues. CDR3 nucleotides: TGTGCCATCAGTGAGTCCGAGCTCCCCTACGAGCAGTACTTC. Protein product: CAISESELPYEQYF.

This clonotype came up a few times. The chain is built from TRBV20-1 and TRBJ1-2, with a weak D call TRBD1 (6 bases). The V end lost 4 bases, the J end lost 2 bases, and 8 bases lay between the germline ends. The CDR3 loop spans 12 amino acids. The germline gives CDR1 DFQATT, CDR2 SNEGSKA (reference sequence). In nucleotides, the CDR3 is TGCAGTGCTATCACAGGGAACTATGGCTACACCTTC. This codes for CSAITGNYGYTF.

The chain recombines TRBV30 with TRBJ1-2; weak D call: TRBD1 (5 bases). From germline, CDR1 is GTSNPN and CDR2 SVGIG (reference sequence). This CDR3 contains 13 residues. The V gene lost 1 base and the J gene lost 4 bases, with 10 bases spanning the gap. CDR3 loop: CAWSGGGPYGYTF. The DNA for the CDR3 is TGTGCCTGGAGTGGGGGGGGACCCTATGGCTACACCTTC.

The V call is TRBV29-1, the J call TRBJ2-3, with TRBD2 matching 10 bases. CDR1 and CDR2 (germline): SQVTM, ANQGSEA. The CDR3 is 16 residues long. Germline trimming cut 0 bases from V and 4 bases from J; bases unmatched to any gene: 7. CDR3: CSVEDLSGGAADTQYF. CDR3 DNA sequence: TGCAGCGTTGAAGACTTGAGCGGGGGGGCCGCAGATACGCAGTATTTT.

The rearrangement joins TRBV6-5 to TRBJ1-5; the D gene is possibly TRBD1 (5 bases). CDR3 length equals 14 residues. Germline values: CDR1 MNHEY, CDR2 SVGAGI. Trimming shortened V by 2 bases and J by 8 bases, and 13 bases separated the two germline ends. CDR3 region: CASSYRQGAEPQHF. CDR3 in DNA: TGTGCCAGCAGTTACCGTCAGGGTGCGGAGCCCCAGCATTTT.

This clonotype has just a few counts. In DNA, the CDR3 is TGTGCCAGCAGCCCAACTAGCGGGAGGGTCACAGATACGCAGTATTTT. Translated, it gives CASSPTSGRVTDTQYF. The chain combines TRBV7-9 with TRBJ2-3, with TRBD2 matching over 13 bases. CDR1 is SEHNR, CDR2 FQNEAQ, per germline (reference sequence). This CDR3 is built from 16 residues. Trimming at V came to 5 bases and at J to 2 bases, leaving 4 bases not matched to a gene.